The sequence of this T cell receptor beta chain was determined in a study of T-cell reconstitution after alpha-beta-depleted transplantation in children. The study, taken as a whole, reports: Reportedly, roughly two months post-transplant, alpha-beta T cells arose from several hundred expanded graft clones. The authors attributed T-cell counts and diversity one year after transplant mostly to newly produced T cells. Some patients showed high day-60 TCRbeta diversity, which derived from surviving recipient T cells and thymic progenitors.

Unique molecular identifiers were used in preparing the TCRbeta library. TCRdb reprocessed the PCR reads with MiXCR, giving one entry per CDR3 protein. The sample yields roughly 250,000 distinct CDR3 sequences, roughly 8.2% seen once. This clonotype was picked up many times. What it binds is unknown. This CDR3 has 12 amino acids. J was trimmed by 3 bases and V by 12 bases; bases with no gene match: 4. Per the germline V gene, CDR1 is KGHDR and CDR2 is SFDVKD. This rearrangement joins TRBV24-1 to TRBJ2-3, with 8 bases matching TRBD2. Here the sequenced sample was PBMCs, mostly from graft donor cells, taken 180 days after TCRalphabeta/CD19-depleted stem cell transplant. The receptor's source is a male patient under 18 who had a stem cell transplant for acute lymphoblastic leukemia, so the T cells may come from the graft donor. CDR3 DNA: TGTGCCCCGCGGGGGGAGACAGATACGCAGTATTTT. Its protein is CAPRGETDTQYF.